What follows describes a single T cell receptor (beta chain). Its antigen is still unknown. No clone much larger than this one lies a single base away; base qualities are absent. This record belongs to a study of cytomegalovirus exposure and HLA in healthy donors listed by TCRdb under 2017. Study-wide context: An earlier analysis of some 500 of the donors reported about 290 Gb of sequence data and more than 90 million unique TCR beta sequences from around 200 million T cells. To predict cytomegalovirus infection status, the study brought together high-throughput TCR immunosequencing, statistical association of individual TCRs with disease status, and machine learning. Besides the first cohort of 666 subjects, a separate validation cohort made up of 120 different subjects was used. A later analysis re-analyzed previously published TCR beta repertoires from 666 donors and added high-resolution HLA genotyping to study TCR occurrence patterns. Every repertoire in the discovery cohort had been generated on one and the same sequencing platform. Typing coverage varied by locus: 629-630 donors for A, B, C, DRB1 and DQB1; roughly 560 for DQA1; over 600 for DPA1; more than 450 for DPB1. A later genetic analysis used genome-wide SNP genotypes for about 55% of the 666 donors, treating that subset as a discovery cohort. Several DR-DQ haplotypes were handled as single units for association and clustering, since linkage in the cohort was strong. Among under 450 genotyped donors of the cohort, an average of approximately 250,000 unique TCR beta nucleotide sequences were sequenced per donor, roughly 20% of them non-productive. An early release covering some 640 HLA-typed donors comprised about 290 gigabases of sequencing data and 85 million or so unique TCR sequences. The study used immunosequencing to profile the T cell repertoires of several hundred subjects and linked those repertoires to cytomegalovirus serostatus. The aim of the study was to test whether cataloging public T cell receptors could identify signatures of past pathogen exposure. To decide whether each TCR beta V gene segment behaved as functional or pseudogenic, an earlier analysis of some 580 of the donors relied on high-throughput TCR beta sequencing. In the later analysis, no new phenotypic data were used to find candidate immune exposures; instead, reliance was placed on TCR beta sequences and their occurrence across donors. Donor age, sex, ethnicity and CMV serostatus were collected together with the repertoire data. Of the roughly 400 genotyped donors, approximately 80% were placed in the genetic ancestry cluster associated with self-reported Caucasian donors. Class I and class II HLA loci were covered by the typing at four-digit resolution.

The paper's findings and limits, for the study overall: Several of the top co-occurrence clusters appeared to be linked to parvovirus B19, influenza, CMV and Epstein-Barr virus, according to a later analysis. The only immune exposure information available for the cohort was CMV serostatus. A later analysis found that most CMV-associated TCR beta chains appeared HLA-restricted, with HLA associations seemingly driven largely by CMV exposure. Cytomegalovirus status was reported to be diagnosed by the classifier with high specificity and sensitivity in both the original and validation cohorts. When HLA alleles, especially DR and DQ, strongly co-occurred, attributing TCR associations to individual alleles was difficult. The study listed 164 TCR beta chains as associated with cytomegalovirus. Broadly in line with IMGT annotations, most TCR beta V segments showed up in productive rearrangements about 87% or about 30% of the time in an earlier analysis of about 500 of the donors. It was suggested by the authors that the approach could potentially be generalized to other disease states and immunological phenotypes. In this cohort, only TCR beta chains were sequenced, and detectable features were limited by the absence of alpha or paired-chain data. A later analysis associated 16,951 TCR beta sequences with specific HLA alleles at a false discovery rate of 0.05. HLA typing was unavailable for some donors at each locus, so association tests used only the typed subset. The presence/absence analyses assumed that sequencing depth was roughly uniform across donors, and that assumption may not be true. The earlier analysis of 450 to 700 of the donors excluded 15 to 20 rarely observed V segments, including chromosome 9 orphons, because counts were too low. V-gene and J-gene trimming of TCR beta chains was associated with a missense DCLRE1C variant in a later genetic analysis, and the association was replicated in an independent cohort. A further reported finding was that TCR beta sequences accurately predicted the HLA-A and HLA-B alleles for most subjects in the first cohort. In a later analysis, HLA-associated TCR beta chains were found to be more clonally expanded and to have lower generation probabilities than equally common non-associated chains. While some public TCRs were present in many individuals, most TCR sequences turned up only very rarely across donors. According to a later analysis, TCR association rates differed among HLA loci, with DRB1 alleles showing the most associated TCRs and HLA-C alleles showing the fewest. In vitro tests confirmed that a few of the cytomegalovirus-associated TCR beta chains recognize cytomegalovirus antigens. In a later genetic analysis, fewer N-insertions in productive TCRs were reported among donors in an Asian-associated ancestry cluster than the roughly 640-donor mean. Correlated functional status among segregating V segments might reflect linkage disequilibrium, but an unknown experimental factor could not be ruled out. A cluster of highly shared sequence variants was judged likely to be a technical artifact of the sequencing pipeline. The 87-base-pair reads could not distinguish some IMGT-functional V segments, including TRBV6-2 and TRBV6-3, so those segments were excluded.

The cohort comprised approximately 700 healthy bone marrow donors. All cohort members were sampled while nominally healthy, although unrecorded immune exposures were likely present. The donor tested CMV seronegative and was one of the 352 seronegative cohort members. Every donor gave a peripheral blood sample, and the peripheral blood mononuclear cells from that sample were used for TCR beta sequencing. The Qiagen DNeasy Blood Extraction Kit was used to extract genomic DNA from the blood cell samples. The library was made by the immunoSEQ multiplex PCR assay. A mixture of 60 forward primers for TCR Vbeta segments and 13 reverse primers for TCR Jbeta segments was used in the multiplex PCR. A multiplex PCR assay on genomic DNA amplified the CDR3 region of rearranged TCR beta genes. On the Illumina HiSeq System, the amplified TCR beta libraries were sequenced as 87-base-pair reads. In the authors' own workflow: A later analysis tallied roughly 76 million unique TCR beta chains across the approximately 670 repertoires, and approximately 12 million of those chains were shared by two or more donors. A nearest-neighbor algorithm error-corrected the raw reads and collapsed the reads into unique sequences, merging closely related sequences to remove PCR and sequencing errors. To assign V, D and J gene segments, CDR3 sequences were aligned to IMGT reference sequences. For a sequence to be retained, a match of at least six nucleotides was required to both a V gene segment and a J gene segment. Rearrangements were classified as productive when the CDR3 lacked stop codons and remained in frame with V and J, and all other rearrangements were classified as non-productive. Following IMGT convention, CDR3 was defined as the stretch from the second conserved V-encoded cysteine to the conserved J-encoded phenylalanine. The earlier analysis of 450 to 750 of the donors excluded any sequence lacking an unambiguous match to a single V gene segment. In an earlier analysis of 450 to 750 of the donors, a V segment was called functional when productive rearrangements were above 56.7%, and segregating when the standard deviation between donors exceeded 5%. To diagnose cytomegalovirus status from the catalog of TCR beta chain sequences, a statistical classification framework was built. In a later analysis, TCR nucleotide sequences were compared against IMGT/GENE-DB human TR gene sequences so that V and J genes could be assigned. In a later analysis, CDR3 sequences and most-parsimonious VDJ recombination scenarios were assigned using the TCRdist pipeline. In a later analysis, each TCR beta chain was defined by its CDR3 amino acid sequence together with its V-gene family, and reads lacking a unique V-gene family were excluded. A later analysis removed 450 to 600 highly shared, low-generation-probability nucleotide sequences to deal with suspected cross-contamination and a sequencing artifact. For each public chain, a later analysis derived a clonal expansion index from normalized ranks of inferred template counts within each repertoire. In a later analysis, generation probabilities were computed using a VDJ recombination model fitted to out-of-frame rearrangements, and the results were checked against IGoR. In a later analysis, TCR-TCR, TCR-HLA and TCR-CMV co-occurrence was scored with hypergeometric tests, and a repertoire-size bias correction was applied to TCR pairs. To estimate false discovery rates, a later analysis permuted the HLA or CMV assignments 20 times. In a later analysis, co-occurring TCRs were grouped using DBSCAN, and TCRdist sequence similarity was added for clustering within HLA-allele-positive subsets. Repertoires with fewer than 30,000 or more than 120,000 public chains, plus five repertoires with anomalous nucleotide sharing, were excluded from co-occurrence clustering. TCRdb limited this immuneACCESS table to in-frame rearrangements with V and J called. A share of clones is missing; checked studies link under half to unresolved V genes, and the rest is unexplained. The V and J calls and clone size were taken over from that table, and D and trimming were inferred from the DNA. In all, the sample holds some 55,000 clones, and about four fifths of those were seen once. About 1.5% of the sample is in the top ten clones.

V trim: 6 bases; J trim: 5 bases; unmatched bases: 9. From the cysteine through the phenylalanine, the CDR3 covers 14 amino acids. Kept here is only the CDR3 DNA, which spans 42 bases and is read in frame from base 1. The CDR1 and CDR2 encoded by the germline V gene are MNHNS and SASEGT. This chain is built from TRBV6-1 and TRBJ2-5, with 7 junctional bases fitting TRBD2. The sequencing sample was made of PBMCs. The receptor was isolated from a man between 35 and 55 years old in good health and CMV-seronegative. The CDR3 amino acid sequence is: CASRRGQGGETQYF. The base sequence is TGTGCCAGCAGGCGAGGTCAGGGAGGGGAGACCCAGTACTTC.